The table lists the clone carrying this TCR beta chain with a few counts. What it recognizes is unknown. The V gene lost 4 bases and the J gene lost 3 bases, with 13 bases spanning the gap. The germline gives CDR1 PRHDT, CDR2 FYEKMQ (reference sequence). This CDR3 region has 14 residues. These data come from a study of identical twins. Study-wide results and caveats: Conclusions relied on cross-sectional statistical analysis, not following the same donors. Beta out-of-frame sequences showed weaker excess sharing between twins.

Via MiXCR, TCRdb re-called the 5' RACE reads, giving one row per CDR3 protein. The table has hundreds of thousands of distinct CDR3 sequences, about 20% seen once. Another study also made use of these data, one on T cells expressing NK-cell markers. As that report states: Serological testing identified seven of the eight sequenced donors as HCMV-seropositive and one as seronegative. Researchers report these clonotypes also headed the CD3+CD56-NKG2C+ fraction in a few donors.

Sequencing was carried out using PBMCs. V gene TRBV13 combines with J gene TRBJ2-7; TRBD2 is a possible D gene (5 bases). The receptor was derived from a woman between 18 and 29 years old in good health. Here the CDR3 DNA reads TGTGCCAGCAGCTCACCACTCCGGGACTACGAGCAGTACTTC. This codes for CASSSPLRDYEQYF.